This T cell receptor beta chain was observed in a study of identical twins. Broader study findings: Models underestimated TCR alpha sharing (out-of-frame) in monozygotic twins. Findings depended on cross-sectional statistics rather than tracking the same donors. The abundant beta clonotypes from cord blood had fewer insertions, and memory repertoires had none of this.

Trimming stripped 2 bases from V and 4 bases from J, with 8 bases between. The germline V gene encodes CDR1 MNHEY and CDR2 SMNVEV (reference sequence). This CDR3 is built from 13 residues. A universal primer site was added by template switching, and unique molecular identifiers were carried by the cDNA. TCRdb used MiXCR to reprocess the 5' RACE reads, holding one entry per CDR3 protein. The table lists 1.5 million to 2 million distinct CDR3 sequences, under 35% of them singletons. At least ten counts were recorded for this clonotype. Its antigen is not known. The specimen was cord blood. The sequence was obtained from a newborn girl in good health. The chain is built from TRBV27 and TRBJ1-2; D is uncertain. The chain's CDR3 is CASSLVSGYGYTF. DNA of the CDR3: TGTGCCAGCAGTTTAGTCTCGGGCTATGGCTACACCTTC.